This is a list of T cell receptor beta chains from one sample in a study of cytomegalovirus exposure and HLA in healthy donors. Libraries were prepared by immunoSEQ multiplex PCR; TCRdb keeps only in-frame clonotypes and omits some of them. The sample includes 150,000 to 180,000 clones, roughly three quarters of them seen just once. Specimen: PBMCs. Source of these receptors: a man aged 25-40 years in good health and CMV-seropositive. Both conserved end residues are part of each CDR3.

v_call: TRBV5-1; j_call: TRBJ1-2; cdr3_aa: CASSSRTGSNYGYTF
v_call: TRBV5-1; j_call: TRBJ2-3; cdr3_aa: CASKGGRDSTDTQYF
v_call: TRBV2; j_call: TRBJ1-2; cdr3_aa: CASSEQGIPLRGYTF
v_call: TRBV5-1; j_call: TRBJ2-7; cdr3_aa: CATTFGTGSYEQYF
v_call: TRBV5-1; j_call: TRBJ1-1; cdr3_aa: CASETGDHTEAFF
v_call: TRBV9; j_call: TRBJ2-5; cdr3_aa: CASSTSLAGGRETQYF
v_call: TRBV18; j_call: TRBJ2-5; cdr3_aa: CASSPGTAEETQYF
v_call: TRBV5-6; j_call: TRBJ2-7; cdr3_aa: CASSLLASGTTYEQYF
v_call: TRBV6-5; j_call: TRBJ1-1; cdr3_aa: CASSLQGPHQAFF
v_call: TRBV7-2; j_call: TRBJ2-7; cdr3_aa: CASSLEGGATYEQYF
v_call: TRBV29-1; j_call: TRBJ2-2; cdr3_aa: CSVDRRHTGELFF
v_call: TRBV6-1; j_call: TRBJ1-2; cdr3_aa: CASRAGTALNYGYTF
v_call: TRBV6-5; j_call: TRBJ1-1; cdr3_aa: CASSWDRYYTEAFF
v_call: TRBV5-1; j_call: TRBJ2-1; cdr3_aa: CASQLAGINNEQFF
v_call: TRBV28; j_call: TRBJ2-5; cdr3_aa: CASGTDRGQTQYF
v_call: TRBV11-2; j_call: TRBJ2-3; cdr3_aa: CASSLEFALYQTQYF
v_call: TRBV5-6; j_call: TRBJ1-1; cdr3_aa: CASSPWDRGMNTEAFF
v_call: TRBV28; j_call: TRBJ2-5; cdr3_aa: CATRTGYEETQYF
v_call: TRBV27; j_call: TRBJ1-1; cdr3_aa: CASSSQGGGTEAFF
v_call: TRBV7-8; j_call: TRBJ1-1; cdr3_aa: CASSLATGGRMNTEAFF
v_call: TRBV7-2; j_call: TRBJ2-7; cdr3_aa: CASSPPSSYEQYF
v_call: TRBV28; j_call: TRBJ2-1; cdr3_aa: CASSSPGQGKEQFF
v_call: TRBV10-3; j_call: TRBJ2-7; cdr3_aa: CAISDRGQSSYEQYF
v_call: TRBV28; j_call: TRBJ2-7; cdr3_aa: CASTLGDRSFYSYEQYF
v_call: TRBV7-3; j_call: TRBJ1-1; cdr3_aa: CASSANPQGLTEAFF
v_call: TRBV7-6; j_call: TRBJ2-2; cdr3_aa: CASTQGGLSTGELFF
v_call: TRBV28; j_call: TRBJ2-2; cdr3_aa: CASGELFANTGELFF
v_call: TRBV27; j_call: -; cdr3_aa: CASSPTSSYEQYF
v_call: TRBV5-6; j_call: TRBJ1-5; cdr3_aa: CASSTLGQGKSQPQHF
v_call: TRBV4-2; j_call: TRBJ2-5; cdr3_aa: CASSPGGGSGETQYF
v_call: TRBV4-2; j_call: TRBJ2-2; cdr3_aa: CASRGSGSTGELFF
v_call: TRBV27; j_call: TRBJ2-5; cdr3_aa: CASSHLQETQYF
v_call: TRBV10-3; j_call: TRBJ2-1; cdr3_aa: CASWESGEIYNEQFF
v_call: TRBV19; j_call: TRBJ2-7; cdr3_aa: CASSTRDRAYEQYF
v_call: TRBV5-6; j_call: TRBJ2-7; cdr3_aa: CASSFSGLVYEQYF
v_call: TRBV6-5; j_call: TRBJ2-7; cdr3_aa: CASTSTVGQGREQYF
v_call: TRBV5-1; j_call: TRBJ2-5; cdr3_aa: CASTYQETQYF
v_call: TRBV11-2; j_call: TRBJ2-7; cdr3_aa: CASSSEAGQAYEQYF
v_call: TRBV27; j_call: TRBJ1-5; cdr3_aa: CASSPDRAAQPQHF
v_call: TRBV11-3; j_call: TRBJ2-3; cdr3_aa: CASSPQTTESTDTQYF
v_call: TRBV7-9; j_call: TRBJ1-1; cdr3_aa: CASQGSTEAFF
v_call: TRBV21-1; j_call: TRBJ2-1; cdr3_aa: CASSNDPGTSGYNEQFF